The entry below gives a single TCR beta chain sequence along with its context. Its antigen is unknown. No base quality values were provided; no much bigger clone lies one nucleotide off. TCRbeta CDR3 regions were amplified from genomic DNA by means of the immunoSEQ Assay, a bias-controlled multiplex PCR. Turning to the authors' computational methods: The number of nucleated cells in each sample was estimated by amplification of reference gene primers within the assay. Sequence reads were collapsed and filtered to measure the absolute abundance of every unique TCRbeta CDR3 rearrangement. For each sample, productive Simpson clonality was calculated as the square root of Simpson's diversity index over productive rearrangements. TCRdb provides this immuneACCESS table in a form limited to in-frame rearrangements. Some clones are lacking; in checked studies, under half of them reflect an unresolved V gene, and why the rest are absent is not known. V, J and clone size are those of that table, while D and trimming were read from the DNA. Across this sample there are some 13,000 clones, with roughly 90% seen only once. Of the sample, roughly 51% falls within the top ten clones.

The sample originates from a study of blood T cell repertoires in COVID-19 (TCRdb year 2020). Describing the broader study: Samples covering the acute and convalescent phases of COVID-19 were provided by collaborators in the United States, Italy and Spain. The material from the prospective study consisted of cDNA or gDNA derived from T cells, B-cell-depleted T cells, or PBMCs. Deeply sampled blood TCRbeta repertoires from subjects exposed to, actively infected with, or recovered from COVID-19 were included in the dataset. The repertoires were made available in a free public database intended to serve as a resource for research on the immune response to SARS-CoV-2. Samples were obtained from the ongoing ImmuneRACE study (first 160 participants) and from approximately 1,200 subjects provided by 6 global collaborators. Nearly every sample came with metadata listing a de-identified subject ID, COVID-19 status, age in years and sex. HLA class I and class II types, where available, came from metadata supplied by the sample provider rather than from assay-based typing. What the study reported, not specific to this receptor: The amount of clinical and demographic metadata varied by source and participant and was provided uncurated.

The CDR3 has 15 amino acids, counting the end cysteine and phenylalanine. Of all the DNA, just the CDR3 is kept, 45 bases in frame from base 1. V is trimmed back by 1 base and J by 4 bases, and the junction contains 1 base that no gene match accounts for. Looking up the germline V gene (reference sequence) yields CDR1 GTSNPN and CDR2 SVGIG. Whole blood was collected in K2EDTA tubes by collaborating institutions according to the institutions' own protocols. For TCRbeta analysis, collaborators shipped samples as frozen whole blood, isolated PBMCs, or DNA extracted from either of those sample types. The sequence was collected from a man older than 75 with acute or convalescent COVID-19. The V gene is TRBV30 and the J gene is TRBJ2-3, with 14 middle bases fitting TRBD2. The source material was peripheral blood. CDR3 reads: CAWSGTSGGPDTQYF. The DNA is as follows: TGTGCCTGGAGTGGGACTAGCGGGGGGCCAGATACGCAGTATTTT. With all but the CDR3 taken from the reference TRBV30 and TRBJ2-3 genes, the full variable domain is: SQTIHQWPATLVQPVGSPLSLECTVEGTSNPNLYWYRQAAGRGLQLLFYSVGIGQISSEVPQNLSASRPQDRQFILSSKKLLLSDSGFYLCAWSGTSGGPDTQYFGPGTRLTVL.